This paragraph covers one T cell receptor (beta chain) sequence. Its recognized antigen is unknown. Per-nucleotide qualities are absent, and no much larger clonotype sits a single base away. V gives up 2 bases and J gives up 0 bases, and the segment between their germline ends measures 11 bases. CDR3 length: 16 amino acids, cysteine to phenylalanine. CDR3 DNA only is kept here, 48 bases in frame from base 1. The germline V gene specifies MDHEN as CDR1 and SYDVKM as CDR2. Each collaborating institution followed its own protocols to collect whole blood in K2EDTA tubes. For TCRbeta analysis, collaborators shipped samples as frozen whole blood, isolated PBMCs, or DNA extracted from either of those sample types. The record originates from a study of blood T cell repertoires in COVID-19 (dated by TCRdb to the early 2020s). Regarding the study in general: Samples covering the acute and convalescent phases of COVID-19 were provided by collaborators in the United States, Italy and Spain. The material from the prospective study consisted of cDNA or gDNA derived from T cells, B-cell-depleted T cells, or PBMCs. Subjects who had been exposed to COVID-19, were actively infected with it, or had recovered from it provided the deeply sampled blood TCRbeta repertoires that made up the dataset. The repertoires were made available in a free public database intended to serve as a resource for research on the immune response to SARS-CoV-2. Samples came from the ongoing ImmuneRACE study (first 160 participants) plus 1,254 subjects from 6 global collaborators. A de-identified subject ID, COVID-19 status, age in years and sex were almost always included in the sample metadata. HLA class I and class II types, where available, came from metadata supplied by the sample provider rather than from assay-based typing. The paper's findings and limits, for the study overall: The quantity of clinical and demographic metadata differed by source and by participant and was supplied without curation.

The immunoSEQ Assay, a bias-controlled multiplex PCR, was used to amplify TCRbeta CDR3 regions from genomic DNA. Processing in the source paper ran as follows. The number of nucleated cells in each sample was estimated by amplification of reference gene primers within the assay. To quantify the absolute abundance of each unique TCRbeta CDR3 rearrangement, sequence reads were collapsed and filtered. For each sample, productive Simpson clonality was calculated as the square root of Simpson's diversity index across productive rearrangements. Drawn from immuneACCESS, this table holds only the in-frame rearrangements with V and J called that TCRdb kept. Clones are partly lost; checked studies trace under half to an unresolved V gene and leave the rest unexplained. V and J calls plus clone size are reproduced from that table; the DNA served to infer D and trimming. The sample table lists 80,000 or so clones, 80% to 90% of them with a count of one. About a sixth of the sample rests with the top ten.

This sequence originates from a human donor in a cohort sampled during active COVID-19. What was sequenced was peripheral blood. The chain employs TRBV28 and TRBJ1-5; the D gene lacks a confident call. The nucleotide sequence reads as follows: TGTGCCAGCAGTTTAATATGGCCAGATAGCAATCAGCCCCAGCATTTT. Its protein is CASSLIWPDSNQPQHF. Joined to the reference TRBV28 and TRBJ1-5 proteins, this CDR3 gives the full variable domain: DVKVTQSSRYLVKRTGEKVFLECVQDMDHENMFWYRQDPGLGLRLIYFSYDVKMKEKGDIPEGYSVSREKKERFSLILESASTNQTSMYLCASSLIWPDSNQPQHFGDGTRLSIL.